The subject of this entry is one TCR beta chain. The sample belongs to a study of blood T cell repertoires in COVID-19. Whole-study context: The cDNA or gDNA used as material had been derived from T cells, B-cell-depleted T cells, or PBMCs.

The authors' processing: It was from reference gene primer amplification that nucleated cell counts were estimated. Assay: immunoSEQ multiplex PCR; the TCRdb copy retains only in-frame clones and omits some. V and J calls and clone size come straight from that table; D and trimming were deduced from the DNA. The sample records 25,000 to 35,000 clones, more than 70% being singletons. Germline CDR1 and CDR2: SGHVS and FNYEAQ. V lost 5 bases and J 2 bases, leaving 10 bases between the germline ends. This CDR3 has 13 amino acids. The chain employs TRBV7-6 and TRBJ2-7, with a possible D match to TRBD1 (6 bases). This clonotype was sampled from a human donor in a cohort sampled during active COVID-19. Sequenced material: peripheral blood. CDR3 DNA: TGTGCCAGCAGCCGGGACACCGCCTACGAGCAGTACTTC. Its translation is CASSRDTAYEQYF.